This TCR beta chain is drawn from a study of cytomegalovirus exposure and HLA in healthy donors. Study details: Unique TCR beta sequences numbering over 100 million came from 150 million to 200 million T cells in an earlier analysis.

Worth noting for this clone: Its matching antigen is unknown.

Study-wide results and limits: A prior analysis recorded that most TCR beta V segments were productive about 87% or about 30% of the time.

60 Vbeta and 13 Jbeta primers were used in PCR. The repertoire was sequenced with immunoSEQ multiplex PCR; TCRdb's copy has only in-frame clones and lacks some. The sample shows 100,000 to 150,000 clones, 80% of them seen only once. CDR1 is SGHRS, CDR2 YFSETQ, per germline. This CDR3 has 14 amino acids. Trimming at V came to 4 bases and at J to 1 base, leaving 5 bases not matched to a gene. The clonotype was recovered from a man in his forties in good health and CMV-seronegative. The sequenced sample consisted of PBMCs. This chain joins TRBV5-1 and TRBJ2-7; TRBD1 matches at 7 bases. CDR3 amino acids: CASSGQVGSYEQYF. In DNA, the CDR3 is TGCGCCAGCAGCGGACAGGTCGGTTCCTACGAGCAGTACTTC.